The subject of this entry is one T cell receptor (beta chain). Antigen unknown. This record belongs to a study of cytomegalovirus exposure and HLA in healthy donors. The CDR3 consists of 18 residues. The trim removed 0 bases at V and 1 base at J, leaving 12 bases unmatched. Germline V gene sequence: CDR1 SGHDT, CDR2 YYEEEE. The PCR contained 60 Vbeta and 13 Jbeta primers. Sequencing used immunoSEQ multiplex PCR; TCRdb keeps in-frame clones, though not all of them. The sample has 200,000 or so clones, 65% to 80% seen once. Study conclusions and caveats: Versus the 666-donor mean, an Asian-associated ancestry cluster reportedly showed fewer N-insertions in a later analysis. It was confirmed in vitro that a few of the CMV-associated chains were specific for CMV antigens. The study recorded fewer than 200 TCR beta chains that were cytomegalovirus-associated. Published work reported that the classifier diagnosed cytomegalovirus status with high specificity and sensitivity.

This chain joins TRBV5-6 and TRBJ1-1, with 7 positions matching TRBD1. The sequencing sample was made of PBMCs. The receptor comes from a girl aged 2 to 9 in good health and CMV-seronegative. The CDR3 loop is CASSLGGGPTPWNTEAFF. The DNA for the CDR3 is TGTGCCAGCAGCTTGGGAGGGGGCCCCACGCCATGGAACACTGAAGCTTTCTTT.